The present TCR beta chain was sequenced within a study of radiation and T cells in renal cell carcinoma. Looking at the study overall: Nephrectomy followed 15 Gy stereotactic body radiation by 4 weeks. Notes on the study in general: In blood, top tumor clones expanded by 2 weeks, shrinking by 4. No pretreatment tumor biopsies were available for baseline clonotypes.

Some clones are missing from TCRdb's copy, which holds only in-frame ones; the method was immunoSEQ multiplex PCR. This table has 90,000 to 95,000 clones, approximately 80% appearing once. V lost 3 bases and J lost 7; bases outside the gene matches: 2. The germline CDR1 and CDR2 sequences are SGHNT and YYREEE (reference sequence). The length of the CDR3 is 13 residues. Time point: baseline pretreatment blood. Regarding treatment: 15 Gy SBRT to primary tumor, nephrectomy 4 weeks later. The patient's renal cell carcinoma had clear cell pathology. Regarding this clone: The antigen is not known.

J is TRBJ2-1 and V is TRBV5-4; 9 nucleotides agree with TRBD2. This sequence originates from a man aged 55-75 years with renal cell carcinoma. This sample comprised blood, obtained from a patient whose treatment included radiotherapy and nephrectomy. CDR3 sequence: CASSSGLANEQFF. In DNA form, the CDR3 reads TGTGCCAGCAGCTCAGGACTAGCGAATGAGCAGTTCTTC.